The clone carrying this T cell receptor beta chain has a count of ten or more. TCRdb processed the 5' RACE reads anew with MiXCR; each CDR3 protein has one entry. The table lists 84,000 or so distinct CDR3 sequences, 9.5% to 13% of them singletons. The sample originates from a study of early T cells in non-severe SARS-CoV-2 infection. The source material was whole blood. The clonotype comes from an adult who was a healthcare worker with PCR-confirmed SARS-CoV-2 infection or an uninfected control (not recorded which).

The chain's CDR3 is CASSSPGLAGGRLSEQYF. DNA for the CDR3: TGTGCCAGCAGCTCGCCGGGACTAGCGGGAGGACGACTTAGCGAGCAGTACTTC. The chain has TRBV7-8 and TRBJ2-7; 15 nucleotides align to TRBD2. V gave up 4 bases and J gave up 6 bases; unmatched junction bases: 13. The CDR3 spans 18 residues. The germline V gene has CDR1 SGHVS and CDR2 FQNEAQ.